This entry is about one T cell receptor (beta chain). This specimen belongs to a study of blood T cell repertoires in COVID-19. At the level of the study: PBMCs, B-cell-depleted T cells, or T cells were the source of the cDNA or gDNA that made up the material.

Produced via immunoSEQ multiplex PCR; TCRdb's table is partial and in-frame only. The profile shows hundreds of thousands of clones, roughly 80% of them singletons. Germline V gene lookup returns CDR1 SQVTM and CDR2 ANQGSEA. This CDR3 is 14 amino acids long. Trimming removed 6 bases from V and 0 bases from J, with 15 bases in between. The J gene is TRBJ2-7, the V gene TRBV29-1; perhaps TRBD1 as D (6 bases). The TCR originated in a man aged 40-49 years who had been exposed to COVID-19. The sequencing input was PBMCs or T cells enriched from blood (not recorded which). The CDR3 protein is CSVTPRDNSYEQYF. CDR3 coding DNA: TGCAGCGTGACGCCACGGGACAACTCCTACGAGCAGTACTTC.